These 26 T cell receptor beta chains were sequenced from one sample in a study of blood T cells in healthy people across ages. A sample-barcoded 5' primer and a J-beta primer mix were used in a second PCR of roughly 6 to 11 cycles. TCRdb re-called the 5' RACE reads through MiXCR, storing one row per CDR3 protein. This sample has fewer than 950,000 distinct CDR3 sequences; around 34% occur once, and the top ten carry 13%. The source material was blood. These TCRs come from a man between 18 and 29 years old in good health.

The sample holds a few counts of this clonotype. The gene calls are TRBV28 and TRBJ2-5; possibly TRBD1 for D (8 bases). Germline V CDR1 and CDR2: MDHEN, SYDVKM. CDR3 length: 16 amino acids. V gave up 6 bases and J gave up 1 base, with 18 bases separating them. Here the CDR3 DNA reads TGTGCCAGCAGACCAGCGGGACAGGCCATCCAAGAGACCCAGTACTTC. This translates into CASRPAGQAIQETQYF.

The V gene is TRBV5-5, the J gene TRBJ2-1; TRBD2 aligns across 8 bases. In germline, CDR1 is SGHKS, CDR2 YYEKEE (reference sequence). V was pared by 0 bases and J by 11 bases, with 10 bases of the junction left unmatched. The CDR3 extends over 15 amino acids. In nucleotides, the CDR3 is TGTGCCAGCAGCTTGGGGGGACTAGTAGGCCTCAAGCAGTTCTTC. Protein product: CASSLGGLVGLKQFF.

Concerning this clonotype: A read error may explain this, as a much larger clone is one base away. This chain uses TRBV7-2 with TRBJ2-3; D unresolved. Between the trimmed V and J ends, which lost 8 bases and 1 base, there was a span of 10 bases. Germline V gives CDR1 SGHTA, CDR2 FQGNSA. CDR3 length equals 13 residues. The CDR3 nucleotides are TGTGCCAGCGAGCTTCGGGGCACAGATACGCAGTATTTT. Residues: CASELRGTDTQYF.

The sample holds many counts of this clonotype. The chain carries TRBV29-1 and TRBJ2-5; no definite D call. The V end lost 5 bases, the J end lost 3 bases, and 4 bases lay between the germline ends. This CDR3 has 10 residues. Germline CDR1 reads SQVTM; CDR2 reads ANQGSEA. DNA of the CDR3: TGCAGCGTTCGAAAAGAGACCCAGTACTTC. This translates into CSVRKETQYF.

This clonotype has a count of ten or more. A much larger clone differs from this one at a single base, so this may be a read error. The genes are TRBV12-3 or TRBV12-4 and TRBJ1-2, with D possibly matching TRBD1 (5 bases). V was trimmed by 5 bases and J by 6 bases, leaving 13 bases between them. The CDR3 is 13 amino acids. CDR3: CASSRGPPDGYTF. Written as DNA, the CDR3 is TGTGCCAGCAGTCGGGGACCCCCAGATGGCTACACCTTC.

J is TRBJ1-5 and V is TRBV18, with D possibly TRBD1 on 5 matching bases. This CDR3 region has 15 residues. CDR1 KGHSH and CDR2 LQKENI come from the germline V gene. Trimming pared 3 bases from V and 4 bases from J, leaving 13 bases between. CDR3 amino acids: CASSPDRQPNQPQHF. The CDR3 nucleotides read TGTGCCAGCTCACCTGACCGACAGCCAAATCAGCCCCAGCATTTT.

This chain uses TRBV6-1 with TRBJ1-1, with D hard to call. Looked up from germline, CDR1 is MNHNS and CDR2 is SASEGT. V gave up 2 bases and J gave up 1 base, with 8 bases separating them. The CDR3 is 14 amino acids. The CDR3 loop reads CASSEKLGNTEAFF. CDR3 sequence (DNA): TGTGCCAGCAGTGAAAAGCTGGGGAACACTGAAGCTTTCTTT.

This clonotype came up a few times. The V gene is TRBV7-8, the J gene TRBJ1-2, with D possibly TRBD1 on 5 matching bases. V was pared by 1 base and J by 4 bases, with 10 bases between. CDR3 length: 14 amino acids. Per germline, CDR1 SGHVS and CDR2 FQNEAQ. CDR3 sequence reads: CASSLEAGIYGYTF. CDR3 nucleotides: TGTGCCAGCAGCTTAGAAGCAGGGATCTATGGCTACACCTTC.

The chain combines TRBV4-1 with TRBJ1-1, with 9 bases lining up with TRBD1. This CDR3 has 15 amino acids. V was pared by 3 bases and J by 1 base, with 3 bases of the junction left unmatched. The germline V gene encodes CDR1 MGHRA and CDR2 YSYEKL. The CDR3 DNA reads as TGCGCCAGCAGCCACCTGGGACAGGGGAACACTGAAGCTTTCTTT. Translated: CASSHLGQGNTEAFF.

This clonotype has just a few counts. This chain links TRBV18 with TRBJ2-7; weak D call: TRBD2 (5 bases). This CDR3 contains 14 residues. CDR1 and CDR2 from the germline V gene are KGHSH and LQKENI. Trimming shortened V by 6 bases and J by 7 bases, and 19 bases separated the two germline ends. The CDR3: CASSPSTRADEQYF. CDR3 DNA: TGTGCCAGCTCCCCCAGCACTAGGGCCGATGAGCAGTACTTC.

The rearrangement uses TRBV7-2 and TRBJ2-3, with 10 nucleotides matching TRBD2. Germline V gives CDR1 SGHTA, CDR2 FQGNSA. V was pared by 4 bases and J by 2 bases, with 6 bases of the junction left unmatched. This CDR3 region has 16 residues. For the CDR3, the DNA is TGTGCCAGCAGCTCTCAAGCGGGGGGGTCCACAGATACGCAGTATTTT. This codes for CASSSQAGGSTDTQYF.

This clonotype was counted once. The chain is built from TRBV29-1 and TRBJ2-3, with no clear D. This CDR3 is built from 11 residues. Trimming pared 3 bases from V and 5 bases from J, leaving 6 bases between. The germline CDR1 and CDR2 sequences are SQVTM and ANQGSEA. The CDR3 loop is CSVDDKDTQYF. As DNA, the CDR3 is TGCAGCGTTGATGATAAAGATACGCAGTATTTT.

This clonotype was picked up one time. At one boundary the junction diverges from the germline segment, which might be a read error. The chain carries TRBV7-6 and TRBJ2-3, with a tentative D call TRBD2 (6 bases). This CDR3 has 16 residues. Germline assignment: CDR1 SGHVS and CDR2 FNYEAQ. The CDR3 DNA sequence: TGTGCCGGCAGCTCCTGGGAGGAGAGTGGGACAGATACGCAGTATTTT. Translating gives CAGSSWEESGTDTQYF.

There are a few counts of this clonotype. CDR3 amino acids: CSAPTTLRGNSPLHF. CDR3 DNA sequence: TGCAGTGCTCCGACCACATTAAGGGGCAATTCACCCCTCCACTTT. The V call is TRBV20-1, the J call TRBJ1-6, with D tentatively TRBD1 (5 bases). In germline, CDR1 is DFQATT, CDR2 SNEGSKA (reference sequence). The CDR3 has 15 amino acids. V lost 5 bases and J lost 7, with 18 bases in between.

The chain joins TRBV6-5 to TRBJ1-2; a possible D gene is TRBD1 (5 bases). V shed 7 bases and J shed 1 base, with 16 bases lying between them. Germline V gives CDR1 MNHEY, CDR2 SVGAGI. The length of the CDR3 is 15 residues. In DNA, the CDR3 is TGTGCCAGCATTCAACTGGGGGGTATTAACTATGGCTACACCTTC. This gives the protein CASIQLGGINYGYTF.

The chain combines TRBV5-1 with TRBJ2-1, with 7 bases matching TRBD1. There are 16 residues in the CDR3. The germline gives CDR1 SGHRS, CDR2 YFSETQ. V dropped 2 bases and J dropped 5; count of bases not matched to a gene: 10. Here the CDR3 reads CASSFSGTDAHNEQFF. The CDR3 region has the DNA TGCGCCAGCAGCTTCTCCGGGACAGACGCCCACAATGAGCAGTTCTTC.

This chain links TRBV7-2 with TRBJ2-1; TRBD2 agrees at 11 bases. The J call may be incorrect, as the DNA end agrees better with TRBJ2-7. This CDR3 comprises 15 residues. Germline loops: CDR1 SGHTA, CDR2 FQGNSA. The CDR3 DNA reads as TGTGCCAGCAGCTGGCTAGCGGGGGGTAGTAATGAGCAGTACTTC. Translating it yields CASSWLAGGSNEQYF.

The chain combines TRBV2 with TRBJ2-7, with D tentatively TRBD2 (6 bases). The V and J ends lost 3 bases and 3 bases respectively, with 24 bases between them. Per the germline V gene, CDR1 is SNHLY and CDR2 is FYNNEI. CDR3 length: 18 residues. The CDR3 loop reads CASSDRVRLAAANYEQYF. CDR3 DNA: TGTGCCAGCAGTGATCGGGTTAGGTTAGCGGCGGCTAACTACGAGCAGTACTTC.

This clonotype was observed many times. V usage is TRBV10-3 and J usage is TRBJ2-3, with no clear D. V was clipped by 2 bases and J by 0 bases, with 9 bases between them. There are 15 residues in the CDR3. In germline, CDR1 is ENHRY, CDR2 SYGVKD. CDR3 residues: CAISEATPSTDTQYF. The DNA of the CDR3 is TGTGCCATCAGTGAGGCGACACCTAGCACAGATACGCAGTATTTT.

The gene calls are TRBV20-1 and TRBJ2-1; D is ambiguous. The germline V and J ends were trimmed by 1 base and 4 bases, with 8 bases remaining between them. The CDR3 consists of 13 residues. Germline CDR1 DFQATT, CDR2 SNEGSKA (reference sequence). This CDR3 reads CSARVLDYNEQFF. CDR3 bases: TGCAGTGCTAGAGTGCTAGATTACAATGAGCAGTTCTTC.

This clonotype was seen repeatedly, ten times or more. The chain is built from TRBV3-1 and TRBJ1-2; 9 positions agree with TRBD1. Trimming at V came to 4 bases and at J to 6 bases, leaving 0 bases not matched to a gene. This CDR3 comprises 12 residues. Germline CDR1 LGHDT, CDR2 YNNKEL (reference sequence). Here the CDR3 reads CASSRTGDGYTF. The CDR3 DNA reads TGTGCCAGCAGCCGGACAGGGGATGGCTACACCTTC.

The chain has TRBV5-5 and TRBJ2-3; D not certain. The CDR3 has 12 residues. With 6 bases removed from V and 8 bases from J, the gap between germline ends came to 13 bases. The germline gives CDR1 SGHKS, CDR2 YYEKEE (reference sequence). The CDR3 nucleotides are TGTGCCAGCACCGCGAATTGGGGTACGCAGTATTTT. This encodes CASTANWGTQYF.

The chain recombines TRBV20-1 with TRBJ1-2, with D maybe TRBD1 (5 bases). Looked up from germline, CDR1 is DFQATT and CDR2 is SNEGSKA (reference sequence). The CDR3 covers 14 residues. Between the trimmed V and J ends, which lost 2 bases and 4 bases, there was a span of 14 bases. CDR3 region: CSARNMGLGYGYTF. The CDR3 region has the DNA TGCAGTGCTAGAAATATGGGGCTCGGCTATGGCTACACCTTC.

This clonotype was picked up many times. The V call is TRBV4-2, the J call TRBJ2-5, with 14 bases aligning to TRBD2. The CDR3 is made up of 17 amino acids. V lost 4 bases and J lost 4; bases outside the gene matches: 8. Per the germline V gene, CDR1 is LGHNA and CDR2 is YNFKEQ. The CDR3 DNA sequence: TGTGCCAGCAGCCCTGGGACTAGCGGGGGTGTTGGAGAGACCCAGTACTTC. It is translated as CASSPGTSGGVGETQYF.

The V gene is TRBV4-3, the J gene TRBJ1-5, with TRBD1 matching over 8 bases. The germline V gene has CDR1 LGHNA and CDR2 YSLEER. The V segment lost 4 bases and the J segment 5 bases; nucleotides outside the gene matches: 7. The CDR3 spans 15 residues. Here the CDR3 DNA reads TGCGCCAGCAGCCGGACCGGACAGGGTGATCAGCCCCAGCATTTT. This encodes CASSRTGQGDQPQHF.

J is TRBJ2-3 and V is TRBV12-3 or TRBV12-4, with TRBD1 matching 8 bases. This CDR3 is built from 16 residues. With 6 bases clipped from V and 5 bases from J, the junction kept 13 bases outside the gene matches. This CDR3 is CASRDGTGRWIDTQYF. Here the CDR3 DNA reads TGTGCCAGCAGGGATGGGACAGGTCGGTGGATAGATACGCAGTATTTT.